This TCR beta chain emerged from a study of CD8+ T cells in alopecia areata. Study at large: Among treated patients, oral tofacitinib was administered at 5 to 10 mg twice daily. The protocol delivered tofacitinib for 6 to 18 months, then withdrew it for 6 months.

The germline V gene has CDR1 MNHEY and CDR2 SVGAGI. The CDR3 consists of 15 residues. Trimming left V 2 bases short and J 0 bases short, with 7 bases between. The treatment is: oral pan-JAK inhibitor, 5-10 mg twice daily. In alopecia areata patients, both lesional scalp punch biopsies and peripheral blood were collected. Sorted out of PBMCs were CD4+ T cells and CD8+ T cells. Extracted RNA was reverse transcribed into cDNA, the sequencing template. Here immunoSEQ multiplex PCR was the method, and the copy in TCRdb shows in-frame clones only, minus some. The sample has over 100,000 clones; 50% to 75% are singletons.

The sample was CD8+ T cells sorted from blood, taken at week 24, from a patient treated with tofacitinib. The TCR comes from a human donor with alopecia areata. The chain is built from TRBV6-5 and TRBJ2-2; a possible D gene is TRBD2 (5 bases). CDR3 amino acids: CASSYVASNTGELFF. CDR3 in DNA: TGTGCCAGCAGTTACGTAGCGTCGAACACCGGGGAGCTGTTTTTT.